This entry is about one T cell receptor beta chain. Its specificity is unknown. Assay: immunoSEQ multiplex PCR; the TCRdb copy retains only in-frame clones and omits some. The sample shows just over 35,000 clones, 69% of them seen only once. This sample was included in a study of PD-1 blockade in classical Hodgkin lymphoma. Study conclusions and caveats: CD4+ TCR diversity climbed significantly by C4D1, unlike CD8+ TCR diversity. Partial responders and progressors had significantly lower baseline TCR diversity.

Each patient relapsed following autologous stem cell transplantation, and prior brentuximab vedotin exposure differed. CDR3 size: 16 residues. Germline-derived CDR1 and CDR2 are MDHEN and SYDVKM. Trimming at V came to 6 bases and at J to 4 bases, leaving 5 bases not matched to a gene. The sequence was obtained from a human donor with classical Hodgkin lymphoma. The rearrangement links TRBV28 to TRBJ2-1; TRBD2 agrees at 14 bases. The sample in question was peripheral blood mononuclear cells (PBMCs), obtained before the second cycle of nivolumab. The CDR3 loop is CASSRLAGGLYNEQFF. The CDR3 DNA is TGTGCCAGCAGCCGACTAGCGGGAGGGCTTTACAATGAGCAGTTCTTC. Based on the CDR3 plus reference TRBV28 and TRBJ2-1, the full variable domain is DVKVTQSSRYLVKRTGEKVFLECVQDMDHENMFWYRQDPGLGLRLIYFSYDVKMKEKGDIPEGYSVSREKKERFSLILESASTNQTSMYLCASSRLAGGLYNEQFFGPGTRLTVL.